The rows below give T cell receptor beta chains drawn from one sample of a study of Tregs in tolerant kidney transplant recipients. Clones were sequenced by immunoSEQ multiplex PCR, and TCRdb holds only the in-frame ones, with some missing. This sample has tens of thousands of clones, with under 98% found just once. The input for sequencing was CD4+ T cells from blood, taken before the transplant. The receptor source for this set is a human donor who received a combined kidney and bone marrow transplant. The CDR3 runs from the conserved cysteine through the conserved F or W. The D gene is left open where the match is weak. A row's size may be missing; if present it is once, few, many or a size class.

d_gene: .; v_gene: TRBV5-6; j_gene: TRBJ2-1; abundance: .; len: 14; CDR3nt: TGTGCCAGCCTCCCCGCCTACTCCTACAATGAGCAGTTCTTC; CDR3aa: CASLPAYSYNEQFF
d_gene: TRBD2; v_gene: TRBV18; j_gene: TRBJ2-7; abundance: .; len: 15; CDR3nt: TGTGCCAGCTCACCAACCGGGACTAGCGGTTACGAGCAGTACTTC; CDR3aa: CASSPTGTSGYEQYF
d_gene: TRBD1; v_gene: TRBV18; j_gene: TRBJ1-4; abundance: .; len: 17; CDR3nt: TGTGCCAGCTCACCCCAGGGGGCGCCGACAACTAATGAAAAACTGTTTTTT; CDR3aa: CASSPQGAPTTNEKLFF
d_gene: .; v_gene: TRBV15; j_gene: TRBJ2-7; abundance: .; len: 16; CDR3nt: TGTGCCACCAGCCCGAGGGTCAGGGGCTCCCTCTACGAGCAGTACTTC; CDR3aa: CATSPRVRGSLYEQYF
d_gene: .; v_gene: TRBV2; j_gene: TRBJ2-7; abundance: .; len: 11; CDR3nt: TGTGCCAGCAGCTATGGTTACGAGCAGTACTTC; CDR3aa: CASSYGYEQYF
d_gene: TRBD1; v_gene: TRBV7-2; j_gene: TRBJ2-7; abundance: .; len: 14; CDR3nt: TGTGCCAGCAGCTACGGGACAGGTCCCTACGAGCAGTACTTC; CDR3aa: CASSYGTGPYEQYF
d_gene: TRBD1; v_gene: TRBV5-1; j_gene: TRBJ2-5; abundance: .; len: 15; CDR3nt: TGCGCCAGCAGCTTAGGGGGCATCCTGAAAGAGACCCAGTACTTC; CDR3aa: CASSLGGILKETQYF
d_gene: TRBD2; v_gene: TRBV7-6; j_gene: TRBJ2-7; abundance: .; len: 15; CDR3nt: TGTGCCAGCAGCTGGACTAGCGGGGAGAACTACGAGCAGTACTTC; CDR3aa: CASSWTSGENYEQYF
d_gene: TRBD1; v_gene: TRBV7-2; j_gene: TRBJ2-1; abundance: .; len: 16; CDR3nt: TGTGCCAGCAGCCTTAAGGACAGGGCGGGAAGGAATGAGCAGTTCTTC; CDR3aa: CASSLKDRAGRNEQFF
d_gene: .; v_gene: TRBV4-1; j_gene: TRBJ2-6; abundance: .; len: 16; CDR3nt: TGCGCCAGCAGCCTAATAGACAGTCCTGGGGCCAACGTCCTGACTTTC; CDR3aa: CASSLIDSPGANVLTF
d_gene: .; v_gene: TRBV7-2; j_gene: TRBJ1-1; abundance: .; len: 13; CDR3nt: TGTGCCAGCAGCTTAGACAGAAGCACTGAAGCTTTCTTT; CDR3aa: CASSLDRSTEAFF
d_gene: .; v_gene: TRBV6-5; j_gene: TRBJ2-1; abundance: .; len: 15; CDR3nt: TGTGCCAGCAAGACCCCGGGGACGGGGAGGAATGAGCAGTTCTTC; CDR3aa: CASKTPGTGRNEQFF
d_gene: .; v_gene: TRBV19; j_gene: TRBJ2-7; abundance: .; len: 14; CDR3nt: TGTGCCAGTAGTCACACCTCGCCCGCCTACGAGCAGTACTTC; CDR3aa: CASSHTSPAYEQYF
d_gene: TRBD1; v_gene: TRBV27; j_gene: TRBJ2-7; abundance: .; len: 15; CDR3nt: TGTGCCAGCAGGCACCGGGACAGGGTACCCTACGAGCAGTACTTC; CDR3aa: CASRHRDRVPYEQYF
d_gene: TRBD2; v_gene: TRBV2; j_gene: TRBJ2-1; abundance: .; len: 15; CDR3nt: TGTGCCAGCAGTGCGGGGGGGGGCGGCTACAATGAGCAGTTCTTC; CDR3aa: CASSAGGGGYNEQFF
d_gene: .; v_gene: TRBV7-3; j_gene: TRBJ2-1; abundance: .; len: 13; CDR3nt: TGTGCCAGCAGCTTATCGGAGGAAGTTGGGCAGTTCTTC; CDR3aa: CASSLSEEVGQFF
d_gene: .; v_gene: TRBV5-8; j_gene: TRBJ2-3; abundance: .; len: 12; CDR3nt: TGTGCCAGCAGCTTCCTCACAGATACGCAGTATTTT; CDR3aa: CASSFLTDTQYF
d_gene: .; v_gene: TRBV25-1; j_gene: TRBJ1-4; abundance: .; len: 11; CDR3nt: TGTGCCAGCGGCATAAATGAAAAACTGTTTTTT; CDR3aa: CASGINEKLFF
d_gene: .; v_gene: TRBV7-9; j_gene: TRBJ1-2; abundance: once; len: 16; CDR3nt: TGTGCCAGCGGATTCCCCACGGGGGGATCGAGCTATGGCTACACCTTC; CDR3aa: CASGFPTGGSSYGYTF
d_gene: .; v_gene: TRBV18; j_gene: TRBJ1-5; abundance: .; len: 15; CDR3nt: TGTGCCAGCTCACCACCGGGGGCTAGCAATCAGCCCCAGCATTTT; CDR3aa: CASSPPGASNQPQHF
d_gene: .; v_gene: TRBV7-3; j_gene: TRBJ2-2; abundance: .; len: 17; CDR3nt: TGTGCCAGCAGCCGACCCGGACACCGCGAAGGGACCGGGGAGCTGTTTTTT; CDR3aa: CASSRPGHREGTGELFF
d_gene: .; v_gene: TRBV5-6; j_gene: TRBJ2-1; abundance: .; len: 15; CDR3nt: TGTGCCAGCAGCGTGACTGAAACTTCCTACAATGAGCAGTTCTTC; CDR3aa: CASSVTETSYNEQFF
d_gene: TRBD2; v_gene: TRBV5-6; j_gene: TRBJ2-1; abundance: .; len: 15; CDR3nt: TGTGCCAGCAGACATACTAGCGGGATTTACAATGAGCAGTTCTTC; CDR3aa: CASRHTSGIYNEQFF
d_gene: .; v_gene: TRBV6-6; j_gene: TRBJ2-1; abundance: .; len: 12; CDR3nt: TGTGCCAGCCGGAGGGGATACAATGAGCAGTTCTTC; CDR3aa: CASRRGYNEQFF
d_gene: .; v_gene: TRBV5-4; j_gene: TRBJ2-3; abundance: .; len: 15; CDR3nt: TGTGCCAGCACCCCGTGGGGAGCGGTCACAGATACGCAGTATTTT; CDR3aa: CASTPWGAVTDTQYF
d_gene: .; v_gene: TRBV6-6; j_gene: TRBJ2-5; abundance: .; len: 16; CDR3nt: TGTGCCAGCAGTTACTCACAGGGATATTACCAAGAGACCCAGTACTTC; CDR3aa: CASSYSQGYYQETQYF
d_gene: TRBD1; v_gene: TRBV13; j_gene: TRBJ1-2; abundance: .; len: 15; CDR3nt: TGTGCCAGCAGCCCTCGACAGGGGCAAGCCTATGGCTACACCTTC; CDR3aa: CASSPRQGQAYGYTF
d_gene: TRBD2; v_gene: TRBV14; j_gene: TRBJ2-1; abundance: once; len: 16; CDR3nt: TGTGCCAGCAGCCCATCCCTAGCGGGAGGGTTCAATGAGCAGTTCTTC; CDR3aa: CASSPSLAGGFNEQFF
d_gene: .; v_gene: TRBV18; j_gene: TRBJ1-3; abundance: .; len: 15; CDR3nt: TGTGCCAGCTCACCAGCTCCAGACTCTGGAAACACCATATATTTT; CDR3aa: CASSPAPDSGNTIYF
d_gene: .; v_gene: TRBV6-1; j_gene: TRBJ1-5; abundance: .; len: 15; CDR3nt: TGTGCCAGCAGTGAAGCGCGGGGGAGTGGTCAGCCCCAGCATTTT; CDR3aa: CASSEARGSGQPQHF
d_gene: .; v_gene: TRBV10-3; j_gene: TRBJ2-5; abundance: .; len: 13; CDR3nt: TGTGCCATCGGAGGGCCCAATCAAGAGACCCAGTACTTC; CDR3aa: CAIGGPNQETQYF
d_gene: .; v_gene: TRBV7-2; j_gene: TRBJ1-1; abundance: .; len: 15; CDR3nt: TGTGCCAGCAGCTTAGAGGGAGACATGAACACTGAAGCTTTCTTT; CDR3aa: CASSLEGDMNTEAFF
d_gene: .; v_gene: TRBV28; j_gene: TRBJ1-2; abundance: .; len: 10; CDR3nt: TGTGCCAGCAGTGCCCTATCCCCCACCTTC; CDR3aa: CASSALSPTF
d_gene: .; v_gene: TRBV18; j_gene: TRBJ1-5; abundance: .; len: 14; CDR3nt: TGTGCCAGCTCATTTGGGGAAGGGGATCAGCCCCAGCATTTT; CDR3aa: CASSFGEGDQPQHF
d_gene: .; v_gene: TRBV4-3; j_gene: TRBJ1-6; abundance: .; len: 16; CDR3nt: TGCGCCAGCAGCCAAGATCAGCGGTACAATAATTCACCCCTCCACTTT; CDR3aa: CASSQDQRYNNSPLHF
d_gene: .; v_gene: TRBV11-3; j_gene: TRBJ2-1; abundance: .; len: 14; CDR3nt: TGTGCCAGCGATATTGGGGGCGTTAACAATGAGCAGTTCTTC; CDR3aa: CASDIGGVNNEQFF
d_gene: .; v_gene: TRBV20-1; j_gene: TRBJ1-2; abundance: .; len: 11; CDR3nt: TGCAGTGTCTTGGACAAGGGGCTTTGCACCTTC; CDR3aa: CSVLDKGLCTF
d_gene: .; v_gene: TRBV7-3; j_gene: TRBJ2-2; abundance: .; len: 14; CDR3nt: TGTGCCAGCAGCTTACTGGCAGGGACCGGGGAGCTGTTTTTT; CDR3aa: CASSLLAGTGELFF
d_gene: .; v_gene: TRBV19; j_gene: TRBJ2-1; abundance: once; len: 16; CDR3nt: TGTGCCAGTAGTAAATTAGCGAAGAGCTCCTACAATGAGCAGTTCTTC; CDR3aa: CASSKLAKSSYNEQFF
d_gene: .; v_gene: TRBV18; j_gene: TRBJ2-1; abundance: once; len: 12; CDR3nt: TGTGCCAGCTCACACGACTGGGATGAGCAGTTCTTC; CDR3aa: CASSHDWDEQFF
d_gene: TRBD1; v_gene: TRBV5-5; j_gene: TRBJ2-2; abundance: .; len: 14; CDR3nt: TGTGCCAGCAGCCCGACAGGGTTAACCGGGGAGCTGTTTTTT; CDR3aa: CASSPTGLTGELFF
d_gene: TRBD1; v_gene: TRBV6-6; j_gene: TRBJ1-3; abundance: .; len: 16; CDR3nt: TGTGCCAGCAGTTACTCGGGACAGGGCCCCGGAAACACCATATATTTT; CDR3aa: CASSYSGQGPGNTIYF
d_gene: .; v_gene: TRBV5-4; j_gene: TRBJ1-4; abundance: .; len: 14; CDR3nt: TGTGCCAGCAGCATGGGACAACCGAATGAAAAACTGTTTTTT; CDR3aa: CASSMGQPNEKLFF
d_gene: .; v_gene: TRBV12-5; j_gene: TRBJ1-3; abundance: .; len: 14; CDR3nt: TGTGCTAGTGGTTTGGGCTACTCTGGAAACACCATATATTTT; CDR3aa: CASGLGYSGNTIYF
d_gene: TRBD2; v_gene: TRBV7-2; j_gene: TRBJ2-1; abundance: .; len: 13; CDR3nt: TGTGCCAGCAGCTTAGTCCTAGCGGGGGAACAGTTCTTC; CDR3aa: CASSLVLAGEQFF
d_gene: .; v_gene: TRBV4-2; j_gene: TRBJ2-7; abundance: .; len: 14; CDR3nt: TGTGCCAGCAGCCAACAACAGGAGAGCTACGAGCAGTACTTC; CDR3aa: CASSQQQESYEQYF
d_gene: .; v_gene: TRBV7-2; j_gene: TRBJ2-4; abundance: .; len: 14; CDR3nt: TGTGCCAGCAGCTTACCGGGGGCCAAAAACATTCAGTACTTC; CDR3aa: CASSLPGAKNIQYF
d_gene: TRBD2; v_gene: TRBV4-2; j_gene: TRBJ2-7; abundance: .; len: 18; CDR3nt: TGTGCCAGCAGCGCACTAGCGAAAAGCCCGGGGTCGGAATACGAGCAGTACTTC; CDR3aa: CASSALAKSPGSEYEQYF
d_gene: .; v_gene: TRBV7-2; j_gene: TRBJ2-3; abundance: .; len: 15; CDR3nt: TGTGCCAGCAGCTTAGCCAGGACAGAGTGGGGTACGCAGTATTTT; CDR3aa: CASSLARTEWGTQYF
d_gene: TRBD1; v_gene: TRBV7-2; j_gene: TRBJ2-7; abundance: .; len: 16; CDR3nt: TGTGCCAGCAGCTTTCGACAGGGAATGAACTCCTACGAGCAGTACTTC; CDR3aa: CASSFRQGMNSYEQYF
d_gene: .; v_gene: TRBV5-4; j_gene: TRBJ2-3; abundance: .; len: 16; CDR3nt: TGTGCCAGCAGCTTTCTTGTAGCCGAAGGCACAGATACGCAGTATTTT; CDR3aa: CASSFLVAEGTDTQYF
d_gene: .; v_gene: TRBV9; j_gene: TRBJ1-2; abundance: once; len: 12; CDR3nt: TGTGCCAGTCCGTTTTTTAACTATGGCTACACCTTC; CDR3aa: CASPFFNYGYTF
d_gene: TRBD1; v_gene: TRBV30; j_gene: TRBJ2-4; abundance: .; len: 13; CDR3nt: TGTGCCTGGAGTGCCACAGGGGGAAACATTCAGTACTTC; CDR3aa: CAWSATGGNIQYF
d_gene: TRBD1; v_gene: TRBV30; j_gene: TRBJ2-7; abundance: .; len: 13; CDR3nt: TGTGCCTGGAGTGGACAGGGATTCTACGAGCAGTACTTC; CDR3aa: CAWSGQGFYEQYF
d_gene: TRBD1; v_gene: TRBV5-4; j_gene: TRBJ1-2; abundance: once; len: 15; CDR3nt: TGTGCCAGCAGCTTGGGGGACAGAGCTAACTATGGCTACACCTTC; CDR3aa: CASSLGDRANYGYTF